This T cell receptor beta chain derives from a study of T cell repertoires in cytomegalovirus infection. Study at large: Public TCR beta signatures marked donors with CMV infection and the matching HLA. The study, taken as a whole, reports: Cumulative frequency (of public TCR beta family members) identified carriers of CMV plus the relevant HLA. The ex vivo response showed dominance by HLA-C-restricted CMV-specific TCR beta clonotypes.

TCRdb reanalysed the reads using MiXCR and keeps one entry per CDR3 protein. The sample has some 700,000 distinct CDR3 sequences, about a third seen once; the top ten hold roughly 2.9%. CDR1 and CDR2 from the germline V gene are MGHRA and YSYEKL. There are 14 residues in the CDR3. Deletions cut 2 bases from V and 3 bases from J, with 11 bases between. This clonotype appeared many times. What it recognizes is unknown. This rearrangement joins TRBV4-1 to TRBJ2-7; D tentatively fits TRBD1 or TRBD2 (5 bases each). The receptor comes from a human donor in good health (CMV status not recorded). Some clones in this sample may be carry-over from other donors' samples. The specimen sequenced was PBMCs. Here the CDR3 reads CASSQRDGFYEQYF. The CDR3 DNA sequence: TGCGCCAGCAGCCAACGGGACGGATTCTACGAGCAGTACTTC.